Below are 18 T cell receptor beta chains sequenced from a single sample in a study of T-cell reconstitution after alpha-beta-depleted transplantation in children (TCRdb year 2016). Library preparation employed PCR. TCRdb lists the instrument as Illumina HiSeq 2500. To normalize quantification of the TCRbeta repertoire, the TCR libraries were built with molecular barcoding that relied on unique molecular identifiers. TCRdb redid the processing of the public reads, applying fastp at Q25 and MiXCR, and retained in-frame beta chains. When rows share a CDR3 protein, they turn into one entry using the most common DNA and genes. This sample is represented by roughly 590,000 distinct CDR3 sequences; roughly 17% of them were singletons. The ten largest clones add up to around 0.96% of the sample. The sample in question was PBMCs from the stem cell graft donor, obtained from the stem cell graft. The receptors were gathered from a human donor who donated a stem cell graft to a child with acute myeloid leukemia.

This clonotype has more than one count but fewer than ten. V gene TRBV30 combines with J gene TRBJ1-4; no firm D call. Trimming shortened V by 0 bases and J by 8 bases, and 4 bases separated the two germline ends. The CDR3 extends over 11 amino acids. Germline-derived CDR1 and CDR2 are GTSNPN and SVGIG (reference sequence). For the CDR3, the DNA is TGTGCCTGGAGTGTTGGGGAAAAACTGTTTTTT. This translates into CAWSVGEKLFF. The full variable domain, completed using reference TRBV30 and TRBJ1-4, is SQTIHQWPATLVQPVGSPLSLECTVEGTSNPNLYWYRQAAGRGLQLLFYSVGIGQISSEVPQNLSASRPQDRQFILSSKKLLLSDSGFYLCAWSVGEKLFFGSGTQLSVL.

This clonotype was seen ten or more times. The DNA of the CDR3 is TGTGCCATCGGAGAATCCCAAGGGAACACTGAAGCTTTCTTT. Its protein is CAIGESQGNTEAFF. The chain couples TRBV10-3 to TRBJ1-1; unclear D gene. The germline V gene encodes CDR1 ENHRY and CDR2 SYGVKD. Trimming shortened V by 8 bases and J by 1 base, and 14 bases separated the two germline ends. The CDR3 is made up of 14 amino acids.

In its sample, this clonotype was seen many times. CDR3 sequence (DNA): TGTGCCAGCAGCGCAATTGACCGGGACATTCAGTACTTC. This sequence encodes CASSAIDRDIQYF. The genes are TRBV7-2 and TRBJ2-4; no reliable D call. CDR3 size: 13 residues. CDR1 SGHTA and CDR2 FQGNSA come from the germline V gene. The V gene lost 5 bases and the J gene lost 8 bases, with 13 bases spanning the gap.

This clonotype occurred a few times. The V and J genes are TRBV5-1 and TRBJ2-1; 7 bases align to TRBD2. J lost 3 bases, V lost 2 bases, and 11 bases had no gene match. The germline CDR1 and CDR2 sequences are SGHRS and YFSETQ. The CDR3 loop spans 17 amino acids. The CDR3 loop is CASSFSRETSLYNEQFF. CDR3 sequence (DNA): TGCGCCAGCAGCTTTAGTAGGGAGACTAGCCTCTACAATGAGCAGTTCTTC. Full variable domain (outside the CDR3, taken from reference TRBV5-1 and TRBJ2-1): KAGVTQTPRYLIKTRGQQVTLSCSPISGHRSVSWYQQTPGQGLQFLFEYFSETQRNKGNFPGRFSGRQFSNSRSEMNVSTLELGDSALYLCASSFSRETSLYNEQFFGPGTRLTVL.

This clonotype was picked up many times. The rearrangement uses TRBV24-1 and TRBJ2-5; D gene unclear. Germline V gives CDR1 KGHDR, CDR2 SFDVKD. The CDR3 is made up of 13 amino acids. V dropped 3 bases and J dropped 1 base, with 5 bases sitting between them. The CDR3 DNA reads TGTGCCACCAGTGATGGACCCCAAGAGACCCAGTACTTC. Its protein product is CATSDGPQETQYF.

The chain is built from TRBV5-1 and TRBJ2-3; no definite D call. The V gene lost 5 bases and the J gene lost 2 bases, with 15 bases spanning the gap. The CDR3 is 15 amino acids. Per the germline V gene, CDR1 is SGHRS and CDR2 is YFSETQ. CDR3 protein: CASSSGQPLTDTQYF. The CDR3 nucleotides read TGCGCCAGCAGTTCTGGGCAGCCCCTCACAGATACGCAGTATTTT.

In its sample, this clonotype was seen many times. The CDR3 loop reads CSVLGREGYEQYF. CDR3 in DNA: TGCAGCGTTCTGGGCAGGGAGGGCTACGAGCAGTACTTC. The genes are TRBV29-1 and TRBJ2-7, with 7 bases aligning to TRBD2. CDR1 is SQVTM, CDR2 ANQGSEA, per germline. CDR3 length: 13 residues. The trim removed 5 bases at V and 3 bases at J, leaving 7 bases unmatched.

This rearrangement joins TRBV4-1 to TRBJ2-7; tentative D call: TRBD1 (5 bases). CDR1 MGHRA and CDR2 YSYEKL come from the germline V gene. The CDR3 length is 15 residues. V was trimmed by 1 base and J by 0 bases, leaving 10 bases between them. This chain's CDR3 is CASSQAGKLSYEQYF. For the CDR3, the DNA is TGCGCCAGCAGCCAAGCAGGGAAACTCTCCTACGAGCAGTACTTC.

This clonotype was seen repeatedly, ten times or more. This chain joins TRBV20-1 and TRBJ2-7; 7 nucleotides align to TRBD1. The CDR3 extends over 15 amino acids. Germline CDR1 reads DFQATT; CDR2 reads SNEGSKA (reference sequence). V lost 1 base and J lost 2; bases outside the gene matches: 8. As DNA, the CDR3 is TGCAGTGCTAGAGGGGAACAGGGGTCAGCCTACGAGCAGTACTTC. Residues: CSARGEQGSAYEQYF.

The sample holds a few counts of this clonotype. V usage is TRBV4-1 and J usage is TRBJ1-5; TRBD1 agrees at 8 bases. The length of the CDR3 is 16 residues. Trimming removed 3 bases from V and 0 bases from J; junction bases left unmatched: 4. Germline V gene sequence: CDR1 MGHRA, CDR2 YSYEKL. The CDR3 DNA is TGCGCCAGCAGCCAGGGACAGGACATTAGCAATCAGCCCCAGCATTTT. Its protein is CASSQGQDISNQPQHF.

This clonotype was seen many times. The chain recombines TRBV5-1 with TRBJ1-1; D unclear. Germline CDR1 and CDR2: SGHRS and YFSETQ. The CDR3 extends over 13 amino acids. V was cut by 4 bases and J by 3 bases, with 10 bases left in between. CDR3 protein: CASSIGLDTEAFF. Written as DNA, the CDR3 is TGCGCCAGCAGCATAGGACTGGACACTGAAGCTTTCTTT. The full variable domain, completed using reference TRBV5-1 and TRBJ1-1, is KAGVTQTPRYLIKTRGQQVTLSCSPISGHRSVSWYQQTPGQGLQFLFEYFSETQRNKGNFPGRFSGRQFSNSRSEMNVSTLELGDSALYLCASSIGLDTEAFFGQGTRLTVV.

Many counts were recorded for this clonotype. The chain carries TRBV5-5 and TRBJ2-1, with 8 bases lining up with TRBD1. Germline V gene sequence: CDR1 SGHKS, CDR2 YYEKEE (reference sequence). The CDR3 runs 15 residues. V dropped 6 bases and J dropped 4; count of bases not matched to a gene: 9. This CDR3 reads CASNQGTGSYNEQFF. The CDR3 DNA is TGTGCCAGCAACCAGGGGACAGGAAGTTACAATGAGCAGTTCTTC.

This clonotype was observed at least ten times. The chain joins TRBV29-1 to TRBJ2-1; 11 nucleotides align to TRBD1. The germline gives CDR1 SQVTM, CDR2 ANQGSEA. CDR3 length equals 15 residues. After removal of 7 bases from V and 6 bases from J, the junction contained 11 bases not matched to a gene. The chain's CDR3 is CSATRDRGSPNEQFF. The CDR3 region has the DNA TGCAGCGCGACCCGGGACAGGGGGTCCCCCAATGAGCAGTTCTTC.

In its sample, this clonotype was seen many times. J is TRBJ2-3 and V is TRBV7-9; possibly TRBD1 for D (6 bases). Germline assignment: CDR1 SEHNR and CDR2 FQNEAQ (reference sequence). The CDR3 totals 14 residues. V gave up 5 bases and J gave up 4 bases, with 13 bases separating them. The CDR3 DNA reads as TGTGCCAGCAGCCAGACAGGTGCGGCAGATACGCAGTATTTT. Translating it yields CASSQTGAADTQYF.

This clonotype showed up just a few times. The chain employs TRBV20-1 and TRBJ2-3; no firm D call. The V end was cut by 3 bases, the J end by 5 bases, with 15 bases between. This CDR3 is 14 amino acids long. Looked up from germline, CDR1 is DFQATT and CDR2 is SNEGSKA (reference sequence). The CDR3: CSASPEIGRDTQYF. The CDR3, as DNA: TGCAGTGCTAGTCCCGAGATTGGTAGAGATACGCAGTATTTT.

CDR3 nucleotides: TGCGCCAGCAGCCTCACGATGTCCACTGAAGCTTTCTTT. It specifies CASSLTMSTEAFF. The chain couples TRBV5-1 to TRBJ1-1, with D hard to call. The V end lost 4 bases, the J end lost 4 bases, and 11 bases lay between the germline ends. The CDR3 is 13 residues long. Germline V lookup: CDR1 SGHRS, CDR2 YFSETQ.

As concerns this clonotype: Being one base from a much bigger clone, this may be a read error. V usage is TRBV5-1 and J usage is TRBJ2-1; 8 bases agree with TRBD1. In germline, CDR1 is SGHRS, CDR2 YFSETQ. This CDR3 region has 16 residues. The V and J ends lost 6 bases and 3 bases, in that order; junction bases with no gene match: 11. CDR3 sequence: CASTPVRTGCYNEQFF. Here the CDR3 DNA reads TGCGCCAGCACCCCGGTTCGGACAGGGTGCTACAATGAGCAGTTCTTC. The variable domain in full, completed from reference TRBV5-1 and TRBJ2-1, reads KAGVTQTPRYLIKTRGQQVTLSCSPISGHRSVSWYQQTPGQGLQFLFEYFSETQRNKGNFPGRFSGRQFSNSRSEMNVSTLELGDSALYLCASTPVRTGCYNEQFFGPGTRLTVL.

This clonotype appeared a few times. The genes are TRBV12-3 or TRBV12-4 and TRBJ1-5, with D possibly being TRBD1 (5 bases). The V and J ends lost 4 bases and 11 bases respectively, with 21 bases between them. The CDR3 is 15 amino acids. CDR3 amino acids: CASSSGAFILPAQHF. CDR3 bases: TGTGCCAGCAGTTCCGGGGCCTTTATTCTACCGGCCCAGCATTTT.